This T cell receptor beta chain was captured by sequencing in a study of CD8+CD57+ T cells in acquired aplastic anemia. Study details: The study obtained an average of approximately 3 ug of DNA from sorted CD4+ and CD8+ cells.

Study results and limitations: Patients and controls were not found to differ significantly in CD8+ Simpson's diversity.

Sequenced patients had shown CD8+CD57+ cell expansion by flow cytometry. Profiling of TCR beta VDJ combinations and CDR3 sequences used genomic DNA as template. TCRdb processed the reads anew with MiXCR; each CDR3 protein has one entry. The data contain 450,000 to 550,000 distinct CDR3 sequences, around 30% of them seen just once; the ten biggest clones take up around 0.82%. The table lists this clonotype with many counts. Its specificity is not known. Sequencing input: sorted CD4+, CD8+, or CD8+CD57+ T cells (not recorded which) from PBMCs. The sequence was collected from a human donor with aplastic anemia.

This CDR3 reads CASSRRVSQPQHF. CDR3 DNA sequence: TGTGCCAGCAGTCGCAGGGTTAGTCAGCCCCAGCATTTT. V is TRBV6-1 and J is TRBJ1-5, with D maybe TRBD1 (5 bases). CDR1 MNHNS and CDR2 SASEGT come from the germline V gene. This CDR3 comprises 13 residues. V was clipped by 5 bases and J by 6 bases, with 11 bases between them.